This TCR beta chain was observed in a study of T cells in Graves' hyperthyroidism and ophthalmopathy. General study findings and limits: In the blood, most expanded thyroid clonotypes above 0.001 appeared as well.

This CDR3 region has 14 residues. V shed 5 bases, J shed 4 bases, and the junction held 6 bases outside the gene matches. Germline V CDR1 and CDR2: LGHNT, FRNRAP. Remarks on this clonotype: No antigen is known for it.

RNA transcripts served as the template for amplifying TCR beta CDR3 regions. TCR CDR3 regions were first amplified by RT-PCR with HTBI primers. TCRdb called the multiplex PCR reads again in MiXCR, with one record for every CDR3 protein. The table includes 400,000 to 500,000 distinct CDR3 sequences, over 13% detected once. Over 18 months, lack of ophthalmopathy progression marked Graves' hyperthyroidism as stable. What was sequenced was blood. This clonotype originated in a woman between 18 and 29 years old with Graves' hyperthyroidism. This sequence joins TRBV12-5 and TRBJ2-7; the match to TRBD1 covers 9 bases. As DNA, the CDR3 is TGTGCTAGTGGTGTGGGGACAGGGTATTACGAGCAGTACGTC. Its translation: CASGVGTGYYEQYV.